The TCR beta chain under discussion was sequenced for a study of blood T cell repertoires in COVID-19. For the study at large: T cells, B-cell-depleted T cells, or PBMCs provided the cDNA or gDNA that served as material.

Patients from Seattle were sampled longitudinally, starting during active infection. The method was immunoSEQ multiplex PCR; TCRdb's version includes in-frame clones alone and lacks a portion of them. The sample includes 150,000 to 200,000 clones, approximately 90% of them seen just once. Trimming cost V 4 bases and J 4 bases, with 11 bases left between them. Germline V CDR1 and CDR2: MDHEN, SYDVKM. This CDR3 spans 13 amino acids. The TCR originated in a woman in her 70s with COVID-19, enrolled during active disease. The V and J genes are TRBV28 and TRBJ2-7; perhaps TRBD1 as D (6 bases). Source material: peripheral blood. CDR3 DNA: TGTGCCAGCAGTTCGCATCAGGGGTACGAGCAGTACTTC. This sequence encodes CASSSHQGYEQYF.